This entry is about one T cell receptor (beta chain). Antigen specificity is unknown. This sample is drawn from a study of T-cell memory formation after mild COVID-19. Study background: TCR clusters were mostly donor specific.

The CDR3 has 14 amino acids. V dropped 1 base and J dropped 5; count of bases not matched to a gene: 2. Germline V gene lookup returns CDR1 LGHDT and CDR2 YNNKEL (reference sequence). The study, taken as a whole, reports: The finding that pre-infection memory included some responding clones suggested that cross-reactive memory joined. Mainly in CM and EM were contracting CD4+ clones; CD8+ were in EMRA.

The 5'RACE method, run with constant-segment primers, produced TCR alpha and TCR beta cDNA libraries (carrying sample barcodes and UMIs). TCRdb itself ran the 5' RACE reads through MiXCR, one entry per CDR3 protein. This table holds some 160,000 distinct CDR3 sequences, about 28% found once. Material: PBMCs or a T cell subset sorted from them (not recorded which). The chain has TRBV3-1 and TRBJ2-1; 7 bases map to TRBD2. This sequence originates from an adult woman who had mild COVID-19 (a few samples of this study predate the infection). Cell type and time point are not known. The CDR3 DNA sequence: TGTGCCAGCAGCCAAGCGGGGGGAGACAATGAGCAGTTCTTC. Its protein product is CASSQAGGDNEQFF.